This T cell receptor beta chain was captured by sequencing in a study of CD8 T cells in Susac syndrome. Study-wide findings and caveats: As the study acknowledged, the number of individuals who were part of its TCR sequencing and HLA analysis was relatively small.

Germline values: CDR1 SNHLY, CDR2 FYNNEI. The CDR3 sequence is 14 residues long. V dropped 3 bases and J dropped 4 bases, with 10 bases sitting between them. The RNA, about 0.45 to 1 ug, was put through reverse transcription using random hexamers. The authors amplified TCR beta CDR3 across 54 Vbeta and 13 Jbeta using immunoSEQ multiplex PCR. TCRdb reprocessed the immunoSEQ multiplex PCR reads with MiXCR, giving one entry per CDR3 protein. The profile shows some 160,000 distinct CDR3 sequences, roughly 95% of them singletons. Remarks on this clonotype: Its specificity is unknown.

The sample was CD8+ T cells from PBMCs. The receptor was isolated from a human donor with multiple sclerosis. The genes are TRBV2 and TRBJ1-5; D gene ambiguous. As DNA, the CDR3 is TGTGCCAGCAGTGATCTACTGTGGAATCAGCCCCAGCATTTT. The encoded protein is CASSDLLWNQPQHF.